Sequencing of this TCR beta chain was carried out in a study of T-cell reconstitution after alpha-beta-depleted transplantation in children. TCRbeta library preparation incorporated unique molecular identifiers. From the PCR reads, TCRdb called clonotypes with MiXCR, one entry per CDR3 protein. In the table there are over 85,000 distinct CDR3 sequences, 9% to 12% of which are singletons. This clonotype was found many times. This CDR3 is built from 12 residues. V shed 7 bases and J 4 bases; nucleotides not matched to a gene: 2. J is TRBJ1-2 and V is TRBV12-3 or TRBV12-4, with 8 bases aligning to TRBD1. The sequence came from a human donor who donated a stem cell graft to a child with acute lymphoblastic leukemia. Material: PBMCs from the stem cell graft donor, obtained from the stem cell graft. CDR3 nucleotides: TGTGCCAGCAAGACAGGGGCCTATGGCTACACCTTC. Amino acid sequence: CASKTGAYGYTF.